The following is a TCR beta chain sequence with its context. The antigen remains unidentified. Cultured CD4+ T cells had their DNA profiled by the Oncomine TCR Beta short-read assay. Via MiXCR, TCRdb re-called the PCR reads, giving one row per CDR3 protein. Of under 25,000 distinct CDR3 sequences listed, approximately 50% were seen once; the top ten hold approximately 13%. Specified treatment: approximately nine-day PBMC culture with coronavirus spike peptide pools or control peptides (ViraFEST assay). This specimen belongs to a study of vaccination and CD4 T cells after COVID-19. The germline gives CDR1 SGHTA, CDR2 FQGNSA. Between the trimmed V and J ends, which lost 3 bases and 8 bases, there was a span of 19 bases. The CDR3 loop spans 16 amino acids.

The sequence derives from a human donor with COVID-19. Input material: cultured CD4+ T cells from blood. This chain uses TRBV7-2 with TRBJ2-2, with D tentatively TRBD1 (8 bases). In DNA, the CDR3 is TGTGCCAGCAGCTTGTCAGCGGGGACAGGTTCTGGGGAGCTGTTTTTT. The encoded protein is CASSLSAGTGSGELFF.